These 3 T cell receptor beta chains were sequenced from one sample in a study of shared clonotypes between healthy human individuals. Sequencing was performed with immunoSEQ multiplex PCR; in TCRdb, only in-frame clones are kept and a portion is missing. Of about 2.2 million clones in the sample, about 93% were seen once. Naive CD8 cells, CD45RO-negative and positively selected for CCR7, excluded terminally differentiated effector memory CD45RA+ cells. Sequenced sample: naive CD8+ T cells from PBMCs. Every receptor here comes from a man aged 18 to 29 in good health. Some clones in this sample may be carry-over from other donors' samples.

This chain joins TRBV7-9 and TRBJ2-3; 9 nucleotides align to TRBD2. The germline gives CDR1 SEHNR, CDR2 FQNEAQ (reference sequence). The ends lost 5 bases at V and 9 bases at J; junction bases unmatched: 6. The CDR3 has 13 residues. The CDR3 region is CASSKGLAKTQYF. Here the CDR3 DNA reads TGTGCCAGCAGCAAGGGACTAGCAAAGACGCAGTATTTT.

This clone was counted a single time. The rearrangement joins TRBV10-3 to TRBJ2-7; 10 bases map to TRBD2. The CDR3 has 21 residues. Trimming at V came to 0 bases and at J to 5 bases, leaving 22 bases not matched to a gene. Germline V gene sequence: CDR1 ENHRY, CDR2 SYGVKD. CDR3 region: CAISESTRARAGGPLVHEQYF. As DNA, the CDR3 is TGTGCCATCAGTGAGTCGACACGGGCTCGAGCGGGAGGGCCCCTAGTCCACGAGCAGTACTTC.

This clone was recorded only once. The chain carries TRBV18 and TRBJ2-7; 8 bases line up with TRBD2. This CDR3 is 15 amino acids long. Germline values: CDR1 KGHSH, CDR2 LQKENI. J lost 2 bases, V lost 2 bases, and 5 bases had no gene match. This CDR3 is CASSPGRGETYEQYF. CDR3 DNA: TGTGCCAGCTCACCAGGGCGGGGGGAGACCTACGAGCAGTACTTC.